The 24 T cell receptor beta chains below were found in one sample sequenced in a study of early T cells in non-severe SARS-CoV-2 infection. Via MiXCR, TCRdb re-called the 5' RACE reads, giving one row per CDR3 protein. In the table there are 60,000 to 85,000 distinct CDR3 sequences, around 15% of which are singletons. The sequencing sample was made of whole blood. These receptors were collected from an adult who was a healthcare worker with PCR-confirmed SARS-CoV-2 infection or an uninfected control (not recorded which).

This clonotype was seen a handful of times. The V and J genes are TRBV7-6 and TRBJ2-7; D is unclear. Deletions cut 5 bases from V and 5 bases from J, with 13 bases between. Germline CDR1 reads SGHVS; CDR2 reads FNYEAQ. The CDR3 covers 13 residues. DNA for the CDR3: TGTGCCAGCAGCCAACGTCCGAGTGACGAGCAGTACTTC. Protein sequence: CASSQRPSDEQYF.

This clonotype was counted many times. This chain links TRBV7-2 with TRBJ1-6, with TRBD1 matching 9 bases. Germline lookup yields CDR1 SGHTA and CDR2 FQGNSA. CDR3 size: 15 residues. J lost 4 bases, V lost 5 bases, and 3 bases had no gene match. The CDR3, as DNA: TGTGCCAGCAGCCTAGGACAGGGGTATAATTCACCCCTCCACTTT. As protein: CASSLGQGYNSPLHF.

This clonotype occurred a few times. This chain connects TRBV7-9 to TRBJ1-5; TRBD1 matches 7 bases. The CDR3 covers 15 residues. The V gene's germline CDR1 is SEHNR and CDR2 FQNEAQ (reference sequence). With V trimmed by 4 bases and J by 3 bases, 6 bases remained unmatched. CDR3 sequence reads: CASSSFDRDNQPQHF. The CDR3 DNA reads TGTGCCAGCAGCTCTTTCGACAGGGACAATCAGCCCCAGCATTTT.

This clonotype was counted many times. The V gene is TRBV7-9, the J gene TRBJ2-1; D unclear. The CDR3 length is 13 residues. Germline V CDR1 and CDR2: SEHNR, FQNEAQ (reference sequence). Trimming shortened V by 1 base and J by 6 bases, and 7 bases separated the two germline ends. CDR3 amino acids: CASSLGPPNEQFF. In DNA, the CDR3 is TGTGCCAGCAGCTTAGGGCCCCCCAATGAGCAGTTCTTC.

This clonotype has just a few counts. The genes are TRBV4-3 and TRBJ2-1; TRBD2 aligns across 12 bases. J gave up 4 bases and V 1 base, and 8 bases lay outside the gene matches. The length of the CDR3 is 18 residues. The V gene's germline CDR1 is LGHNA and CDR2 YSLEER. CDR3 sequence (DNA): TGCGCCAGCAGCCAAGTTAGGTCTAGCGGGAGGGTATACAATGAGCAGTTCTTC. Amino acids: CASSQVRSSGRVYNEQFF.

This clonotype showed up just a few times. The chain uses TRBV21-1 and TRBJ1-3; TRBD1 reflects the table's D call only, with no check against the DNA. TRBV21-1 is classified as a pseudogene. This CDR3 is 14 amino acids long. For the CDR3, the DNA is TGTGCCAGCAGGATTCAGGGGACCGGAAACACCATATATTTT. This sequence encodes CASRIQGTGNTIYF.

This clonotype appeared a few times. CDR3 in amino acids: CSARDPDVGRRSNQPQHF. For the CDR3, the DNA is TGCAGTGCTAGAGATCCCGACGTCGGACGGCGGAGCAATCAGCCCCAGCATTTT. The chain uses TRBV20-1 and TRBJ1-5; no definite D call. V was pared by 0 bases and J by 1 base, with 19 bases between. Per germline, CDR1 DFQATT and CDR2 SNEGSKA (reference sequence). The CDR3 consists of 18 residues.

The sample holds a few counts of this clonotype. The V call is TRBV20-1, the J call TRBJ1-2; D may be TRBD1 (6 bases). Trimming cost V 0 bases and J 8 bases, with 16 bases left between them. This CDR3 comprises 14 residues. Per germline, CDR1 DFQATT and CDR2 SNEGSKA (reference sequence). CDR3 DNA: TGCAGTGCTAGAGATCCTGGGGGGCGGGCAGGCTACACCTTC. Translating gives CSARDPGGRAGYTF.

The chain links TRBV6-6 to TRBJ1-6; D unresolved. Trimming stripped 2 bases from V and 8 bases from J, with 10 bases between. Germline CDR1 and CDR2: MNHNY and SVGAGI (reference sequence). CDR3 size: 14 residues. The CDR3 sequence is CASSYVSMDSPLHF. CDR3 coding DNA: TGTGCCAGCAGTTACGTCAGTATGGATTCACCCCTCCACTTT.

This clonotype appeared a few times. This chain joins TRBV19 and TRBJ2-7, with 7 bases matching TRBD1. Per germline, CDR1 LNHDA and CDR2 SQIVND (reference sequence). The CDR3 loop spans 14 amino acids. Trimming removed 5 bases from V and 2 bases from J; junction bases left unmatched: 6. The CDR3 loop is CASSPQGPAYEQYF. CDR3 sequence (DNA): TGTGCCAGTAGTCCACAGGGGCCGGCCTACGAGCAGTACTTC.

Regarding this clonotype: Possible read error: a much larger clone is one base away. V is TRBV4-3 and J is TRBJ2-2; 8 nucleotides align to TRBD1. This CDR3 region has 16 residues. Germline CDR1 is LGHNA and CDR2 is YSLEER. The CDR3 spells CASSQDQGAGGGELCF. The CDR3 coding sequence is TGCGCCAGCAGCCAAGATCAGGGGGCAGGGGGCGGGGAGCTGTGTTTT.

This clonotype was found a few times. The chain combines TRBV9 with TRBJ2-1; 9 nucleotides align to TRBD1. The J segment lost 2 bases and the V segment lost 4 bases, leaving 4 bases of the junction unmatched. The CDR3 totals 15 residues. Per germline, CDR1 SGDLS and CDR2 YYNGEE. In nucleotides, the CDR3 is TGTGCCAGCAGCCCTAGGACAGGGGCCTACAATGAGCAGTTCTTC. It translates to CASSPRTGAYNEQFF. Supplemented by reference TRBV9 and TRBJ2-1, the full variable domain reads DSGVTQTPKHLITATGQRVTLRCSPRSGDLSVYWYQQSLDQGLQFLIQYYNGEERAKGNILERFSAQQFPDLHSELNLSSLELGDSALYFCASSPRTGAYNEQFFGPGTRLTVL.

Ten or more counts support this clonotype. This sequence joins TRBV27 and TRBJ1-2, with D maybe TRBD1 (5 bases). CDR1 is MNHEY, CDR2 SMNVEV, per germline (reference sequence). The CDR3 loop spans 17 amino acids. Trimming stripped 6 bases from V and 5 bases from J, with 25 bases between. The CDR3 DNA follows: TGTGCCAGCAGCCCAAAAGATTCACGGGGGAAGACTTATGGCTACACCTTC. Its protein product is CASSPKDSRGKTYGYTF.

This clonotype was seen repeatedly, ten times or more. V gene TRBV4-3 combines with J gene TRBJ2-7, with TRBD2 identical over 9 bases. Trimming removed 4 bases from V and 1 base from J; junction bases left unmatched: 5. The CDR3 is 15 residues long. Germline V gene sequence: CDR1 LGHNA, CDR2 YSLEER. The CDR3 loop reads CASSLGLAQSYEQYF. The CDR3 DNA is TGCGCCAGCAGCCTGGGACTAGCCCAGTCCTACGAGCAGTACTTC.

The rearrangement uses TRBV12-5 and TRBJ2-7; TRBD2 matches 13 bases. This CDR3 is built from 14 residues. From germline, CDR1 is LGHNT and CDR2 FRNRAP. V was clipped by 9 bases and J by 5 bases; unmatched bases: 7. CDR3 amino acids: CARLRGTSGNEQYF. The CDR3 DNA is TGTGCTAGACTACGAGGGACTAGCGGGAACGAGCAGTACTTC.

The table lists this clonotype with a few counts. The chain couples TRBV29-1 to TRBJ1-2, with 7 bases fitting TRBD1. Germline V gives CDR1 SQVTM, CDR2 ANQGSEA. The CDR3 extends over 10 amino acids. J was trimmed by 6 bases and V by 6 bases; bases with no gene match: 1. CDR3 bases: TGCAGCGTCGGACAGGATGGCTACACCTTC. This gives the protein CSVGQDGYTF.

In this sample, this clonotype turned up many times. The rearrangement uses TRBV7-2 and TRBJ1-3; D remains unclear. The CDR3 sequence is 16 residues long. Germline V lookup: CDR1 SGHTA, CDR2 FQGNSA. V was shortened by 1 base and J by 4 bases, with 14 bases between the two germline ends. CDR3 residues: CASSLGQTLAGNTIYF. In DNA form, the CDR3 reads TGTGCCAGCAGCTTAGGTCAGACGTTAGCAGGAAACACCATATATTTT.

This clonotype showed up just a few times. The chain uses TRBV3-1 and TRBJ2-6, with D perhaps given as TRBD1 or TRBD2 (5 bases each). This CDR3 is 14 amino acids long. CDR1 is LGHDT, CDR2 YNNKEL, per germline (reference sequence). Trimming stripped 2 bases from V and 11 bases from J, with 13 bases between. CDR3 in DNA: TGTGCCAGCAGCCAAAGAGGGGAAGGGGACGTCCTGACTTTC. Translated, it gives CASSQRGEGDVLTF.

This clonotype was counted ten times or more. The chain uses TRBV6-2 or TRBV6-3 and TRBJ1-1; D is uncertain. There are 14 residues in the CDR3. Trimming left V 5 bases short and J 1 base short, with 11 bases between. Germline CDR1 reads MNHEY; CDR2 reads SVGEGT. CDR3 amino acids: CASSGVGRNTEAFF. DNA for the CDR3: TGTGCCAGCAGTGGAGTGGGGAGGAACACTGAAGCTTTCTTT.

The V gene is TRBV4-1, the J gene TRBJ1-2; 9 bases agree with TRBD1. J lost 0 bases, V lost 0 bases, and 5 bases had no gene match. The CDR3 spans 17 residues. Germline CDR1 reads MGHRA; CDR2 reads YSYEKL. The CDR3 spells CASSQEWDRVANYGYTF. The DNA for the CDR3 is TGCGCCAGCAGCCAAGAGTGGGACAGGGTAGCTAACTATGGCTACACCTTC.

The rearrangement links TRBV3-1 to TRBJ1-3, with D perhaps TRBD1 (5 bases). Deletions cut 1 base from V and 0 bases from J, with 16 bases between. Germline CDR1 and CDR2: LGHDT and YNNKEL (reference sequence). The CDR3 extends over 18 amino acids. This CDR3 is CASSQVPTGLSSGNTIYF. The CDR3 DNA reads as TGTGCCAGCAGCCAAGTACCCACAGGCCTAAGCTCTGGAAACACCATATATTTT.

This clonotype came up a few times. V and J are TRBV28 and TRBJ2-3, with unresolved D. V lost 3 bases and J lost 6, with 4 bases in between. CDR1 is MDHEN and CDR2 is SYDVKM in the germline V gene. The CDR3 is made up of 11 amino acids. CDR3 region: CASSLYDTQYF. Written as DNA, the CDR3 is TGTGCCAGCAGTTTGTATGATACGCAGTATTTT.

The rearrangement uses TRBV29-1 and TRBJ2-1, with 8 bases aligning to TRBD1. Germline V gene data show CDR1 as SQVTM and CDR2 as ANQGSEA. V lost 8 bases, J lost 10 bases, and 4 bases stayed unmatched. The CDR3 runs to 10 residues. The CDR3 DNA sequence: TGCAGCCTACGGACAGGGGAGCAGTTCTTC. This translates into CSLRTGEQFF.

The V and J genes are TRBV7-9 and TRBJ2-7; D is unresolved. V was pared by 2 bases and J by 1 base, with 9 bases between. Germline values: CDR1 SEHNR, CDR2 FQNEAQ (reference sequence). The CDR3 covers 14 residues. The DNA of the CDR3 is TGTGCCAGCAGCTTATCTGGGATTTCCTACGAGCAGTACTTC. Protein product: CASSLSGISYEQYF.